This is a list of T cell receptor beta chains from one sample in a study of neurological immune-mediated disorders. TCRdb passed the 5' RACE reads through MiXCR, listing each CDR3 protein once. This table has 66,000 or so distinct CDR3 sequences, under 5% appearing once. Sequencing input: PBMCs. These receptors were obtained from a young man with multiple sclerosis. The CDR3 runs from the conserved cysteine through the conserved F or W. Fields, in order: clone size, J gene, V gene, CDR3 protein. Clone size is given for some rows only: seen once, a few or many times, or a class if the clone is expanded.

few,TRBJ1-2,TRBV14,CASSLRGVDGYTF
many,TRBJ2-7,TRBV20-1,CSGAPGTTYEQYF
few,TRBJ1-2,TRBV6-6,CASSFPGQGAEGYTF
few,TRBJ2-5,TRBV20-1,CSAPADIGTQYF
-,TRBJ1-1,TRBV4-2,CASSQERGRENTEAFF
many,TRBJ1-1,TRBV6-6,CASSVLGQGNTEAFF
-,TRBJ1-6,TRBV6-5,CASTDTGGVSPLHF
-,TRBJ2-2,TRBV27,CASSLYPLAVNTGELFF
many,TRBJ2-2,TRBV3-1,CASSQPPGTGELFF
-,TRBJ2-3,TRBV18,CASSLNGDDTQYF
-,TRBJ2-7,TRBV28,CASSLVPSGSSYEQYF
few,TRBJ2-2,TRBV20-1,CSAREGWSGLGELFF
many,TRBJ1-1,TRBV12-3/TRBV12-4,CASSPQAGSGAFF
many,TRBJ2-7,TRBV21-1,CASSISQRGCEQYF
many,TRBJ2-2,TRBV5-5,CASSRQTGGFGELFF
many,TRBJ1-2,TRBV3-1,CASSQDGGTGEGYTF
many,TRBJ2-7,TRBV10-3,CAISEGGGPVEQYF
-,TRBJ1-3,TRBV20-1,CSARHRGENTIYF
few,TRBJ2-2,TRBV11-2,CASILRLRESTGELFF
many,TRBJ2-7,TRBV4-2,CASSQEPGYEQYF
-,TRBJ1-5,TRBV4-1,CASSQVDSSNQPQHF
many,TRBJ1-6,TRBV5-1,CASSLSSNSPLNF
medium-sized,TRBJ1-1,TRBV5-1,CASSLAQGSTEAFF
many,TRBJ2-4,TRBV12-3/TRBV12-4,CASTPSLGGYRNIQYF
many,TRBJ1-2,TRBV12-3/TRBV12-4,CASSQQGFYGYTF
many,TRBJ1-1,TRBV5-1,CASSLLTGKGPEAFF
many,TRBJ2-7,TRBV20-1,CSARVTSGGPQYF
many,TRBJ2-2,TRBV14,CASSQGLQPSGELFF
many,TRBJ2-7,TRBV25-1,CASSESAGDYEQYF
many,TRBJ1-1,TRBV5-5,CASSLWQTNTEAFF
many,TRBJ2-1,TRBV5-1,CASSFRSGGPTNEQFF
-,TRBJ2-7,TRBV20-1,CSASLWQGSYEQYF
many,TRBJ1-3,TRBV5-6,CASSLITISGNTIYF
many,TRBJ2-3,TRBV29-1,CSVADPNRGPDTQYF
many,TRBJ1-1,TRBV6-5,CASSYQTGQTFF
many,TRBJ2-1,TRBV7-7,CASSLVLDGLAIGEQFF
many,TRBJ1-1,TRBV7-9,CASNNPDRDGRNTEAFF
many,TRBJ2-7,TRBV10-2,CASTQDRSAGEQYF
many,TRBJ1-1,TRBV7-9,CASSSTGNTEAFF
-,TRBJ1-1,TRBV5-1,CASSPGTGTGGNTEAFF
many,TRBJ2-2,TRBV25-1,CASSDSNTGELFF
few,TRBJ1-2,TRBV7-9,CASSLLRDSGGYTF
few,TRBJ1-2,TRBV20-1,CSAKGNYGYTF
many,TRBJ1-3,TRBV20-1,CSARPRRSSGNTIYF
few,TRBJ1-3,TRBV29-1,CSASGQGFPGNTIYF
many,TRBJ2-2,TRBV20-1,CSASRRGGAGELFF
many,TRBJ2-3,TRBV5-1,CASTLSDIWTDTQYF
many,TRBJ1-1,TRBV2,CASKRTGAGTEAFF
few,TRBJ2-1,TRBV6-1,CASSPGTHNEQFF
few,TRBJ1-1,TRBV20-1,CSARVPGRTEAFF
many,TRBJ2-1,TRBV5-1,CASSLGILNEQFF
many,TRBJ1-2,TRBV5-1,CASSSTGSSELLYTF
many,TRBJ1-6,TRBV4-2,CASSQVELDRGHSPLHF
many,TRBJ2-2,TRBV6-4,CASSDGQGNTGELFF
-,TRBJ1-6,TRBV2,CASRRQTYNSPLHF
few,TRBJ2-3,TRBV20-1,CSASMGTDTQYF